A selection of T cell receptor beta chains follows, all from one sample in a study of T-cell memory formation after mild COVID-19. TCRdb called the 5' RACE reads again in MiXCR, with one record for every CDR3 protein. The profile shows 310,000 or so distinct CDR3 sequences, about a sixth of them singletons. The material sequenced was PBMCs or a T cell subset sorted from them (not recorded which). Receptor source: a man between 18 and 29 years old who had mild COVID-19 (a few samples of this study predate the infection). Cell type and time point are not known. CDR3s include the opening cysteine and the closing phenylalanine or tryptophan. D genes are given only for firm matches. The listing skips clone size in some rows; elsewhere it reads once, few, many or a size class.

CDR3,DNA,V,size,D,J
CASSLRVSYEQYF,TGTGCCAGCAGTTTGAGGGTCTCCTACGAGCAGTACTTC,TRBV12-3/TRBV12-4,few,NA,TRBJ2-7
CASSYAIRTGWGGNSPLHF,TGTGCCAGCAGTTACGCTATTAGGACAGGGTGGGGGGGTAATTCACCCCTCCACTTT,TRBV6-5,many,TRBD1,TRBJ1-6
CASSGGERGETQYF,TGCGCCAGCAGCGGGGGGGAAAGAGGGGAGACCCAGTACTTC,TRBV5-1,NA,TRBD2,TRBJ2-5
CASRTGQGFYEQYF,TGTGCCAGCAGAACGGGACAGGGCTTCTACGAGCAGTACTTC,TRBV27,NA,TRBD1,TRBJ2-7
CASSFRHGKLNTQYF,TGTGCCAGCAGCTTCAGACACGGGAAGTTGAATACGCAGTATTTT,TRBV7-9,many,NA,TRBJ2-3
CASASQEGFHGYTF,TGTGCTAGTGCCTCTCAGGAGGGTTTTCATGGCTACACCTTC,TRBV12-5,NA,NA,TRBJ1-2
CASSWISGGDYEQYF,TGTGCCAGCAGCTGGATTAGCGGGGGGGACTACGAGCAGTACTTC,TRBV5-5,NA,TRBD2,TRBJ2-7
CASSFLDGYTF,TGTGCCAGCAGCTTTTTGGATGGCTACACCTTC,TRBV5-5,NA,NA,TRBJ1-2
CASSVRGGAGANVLTF,TGTGCCAGCAGCGTTAGAGGGGGAGCTGGGGCCAACGTCCTGACTTTC,TRBV5-6,NA,NA,TRBJ2-6
CASSYAAPNNEQFF,TGTGCCAGCAGCTACGCGGCTCCAAACAATGAGCAGTTCTTC,TRBV5-6,few,NA,TRBJ2-1
CASSRLQETQYF,TGTGCCAGCAGCCGATTACAAGAGACCCAGTACTTC,TRBV7-2,many,NA,TRBJ2-5
CASSLGLNGGFGDEQFF,TGCGCCAGCAGCTTGGGTCTTAACGGTGGGTTCGGCGATGAGCAGTTCTTC,TRBV5-1,few,NA,TRBJ2-1
CSAYLMGGPGSYNEQFF,TGCAGTGCATACTTGATGGGGGGGCCTGGCTCCTACAATGAGCAGTTCTTC,TRBV20-1,NA,NA,TRBJ2-1
CAIKTGTENSPLHF,TGTGCCATCAAGACCGGGACAGAGAATTCACCCCTCCACTTT,TRBV10-3,few,TRBD1,TRBJ1-6
CASSYRGEEEKLFF,TGTGCCAGCAGTTACCGCGGGGAGGAAGAAAAACTGTTTTTT,TRBV6-5,few,NA,TRBJ1-4
CASSLRQTNTEAFF,TGTGCCAGCAGCCTCAGACAGACGAACACTGAAGCTTTCTTT,TRBV6-5,many,NA,TRBJ1-1
CASSWYGQEAGELFF,TGTGCCAGCAGTTGGTACGGACAAGAAGCCGGGGAGCTGTTTTTT,TRBV6-2/TRBV6-3,many,NA,TRBJ2-2
CASSQALAGGLADTQYF,TGCGCCAGCAGCCAGGCACTAGCGGGGGGGCTGGCAGATACGCAGTATTTT,TRBV4-3,NA,TRBD2,TRBJ2-3
CASSQGPTANTEAFF,TGCGCCAGCAGCCAGGGACCTACCGCGAACACTGAAGCTTTCTTT,TRBV5-1,many,NA,TRBJ1-1
CASSYRVRADTQYF,TGCGCCAGCAGCTACCGGGTCCGAGCGGATACGCAGTATTTT,TRBV5-1,NA,NA,TRBJ2-3
CASSSRGTRETQYF,TGTGCCAGCAGTTCTCGGGGGACCAGAGAGACCCAGTACTTC,TRBV27,NA,NA,TRBJ2-5
CASSAETGTSGGGGQDTQYF,TGCGCCAGCAGTGCGGAGACCGGGACTAGCGGGGGGGGCGGTCAAGATACGCAGTATTTT,TRBV10-2,few,TRBD2,TRBJ2-3
CASSLVGRFDEQYF,TGTGCCAGCAGCTTAGTGGGCAGATTCGACGAGCAGTACTTC,TRBV11-3,NA,NA,TRBJ2-7
CSAITNAETQYF,TGCAGCGCCATTACGAATGCCGAGACCCAGTACTTC,TRBV29-1,NA,NA,TRBJ2-5
CASSATGGVQPQHF,TGTGCCAGCAGCGCCACAGGGGGCGTTCAGCCCCAGCATTTT,TRBV9,many,TRBD1,TRBJ1-5
CASNRGSGGQETQYF,TGTGCCAGCAACCGGGGTAGCGGGGGTCAGGAGACCCAGTACTTC,TRBV27,few,TRBD2,TRBJ2-5
CASVAGRGETQYF,TGTGCCAGCGTAGCGGGGCGGGGAGAGACCCAGTACTTC,TRBV7-6,few,TRBD2,TRBJ2-5
CASSLGDTTPLHF,TGTGCCAGCAGCTTAGGGGACACCACACCCCTCCACTTT,TRBV7-9,few,NA,TRBJ1-6
CAWSVGRQQFF,TGTGCCTGGAGTGTAGGCCGTCAGCAGTTCTTC,TRBV30,few,NA,TRBJ2-1
CASSLDEGSSVANEKLFF,TGTGCCAGCAGTTTGGACGAGGGGAGCTCAGTGGCTAATGAAAAACTGTTTTTT,TRBV28,few,NA,TRBJ1-4
CASRPRGAANEQFF,TGTGCCAGCAGACCACGGGGGGCGGCCAATGAGCAGTTCTTC,TRBV6-2/TRBV6-3,many,NA,TRBJ2-1
CASSQALNQPQHF,TGTGCCAGCAGCCAAGCCCTAAATCAGCCCCAGCATTTT,TRBV3-1,few,NA,TRBJ1-5
CASSEALQNQPQHF,TGTGCCAGCAGTGAAGCGCTTCAGAATCAGCCCCAGCATTTT,TRBV2,NA,NA,TRBJ1-5
CASRDPGEGGNTIYF,TGTGCCAGCAGGGACCCGGGGGAAGGCGGAAACACCATATATTTT,TRBV12-3/TRBV12-4,NA,NA,TRBJ1-3
CASSYGTNRGRLPEQFF,TGTGCCAGCAGTTACGGGACCAATAGGGGGCGACTCCCCGAGCAGTTCTTC,TRBV6-5,once,TRBD1,TRBJ2-1
CASSLVSPGYNEQFF,TGTGCCAGCAGCTTAGTATCACCGGGATACAATGAGCAGTTCTTC,TRBV7-2,few,NA,TRBJ2-1
CASSDSGGVTDTQYF,TGTGCCAGCAGCGACAGCGGGGGGGTGACCGATACGCAGTATTTT,TRBV9,NA,TRBD2,TRBJ2-3
CATSDPRTDTDTQYF,TGTGCCACCAGTGATCCCAGGACCGACACAGATACGCAGTATTTT,TRBV24-1,NA,NA,TRBJ2-3
CASNQGSGNTIYF,TGTGCCAGCAATCAGGGGTCTGGAAACACCATATATTTT,TRBV12-3/TRBV12-4,NA,NA,TRBJ1-3
CASSRGAVGGQETQYF,TGTGCCAGCAGCAGGGGAGCGGTGGGAGGACAAGAGACCCAGTACTTC,TRBV11-2,NA,NA,TRBJ2-5
CASRISGHSYEQYF,TGTGCCAGCAGAATTAGCGGGCACTCCTACGAGCAGTACTTC,TRBV2,few,TRBD2,TRBJ2-7
CASSPRGTVTYEQYF,TGTGCCAGCAGCCCCCGGGGGACAGTCACCTACGAGCAGTACTTC,TRBV7-2,NA,NA,TRBJ2-7
CASSQVGQGGNEQFF,TGTGCCAGCAGTCAAGTCGGGCAGGGGGGCAATGAGCAGTTCTTC,TRBV6-6,NA,NA,TRBJ2-1
CATSDHRGWDNEQFF,TGTGCCACCAGTGATCACAGGGGGTGGGACAATGAGCAGTTCTTC,TRBV24-1,NA,TRBD1,TRBJ2-1
CASEDRGLADTQYF,TGTGCCAGTGAGGACAGGGGCCTAGCAGATACGCAGTATTTT,TRBV19,few,TRBD1,TRBJ2-3
CASRGGSGNQPQHF,TGTGCCAGCAGGGGGGGCTCTGGCAATCAGCCCCAGCATTTT,TRBV27,few,NA,TRBJ1-5
CASRGTHTDTQYF,TGCGCCAGCCGGGGAACTCACACAGATACGCAGTATTTT,TRBV5-1,NA,NA,TRBJ2-3
CSVDKRGGTEQFF,TGCAGCGTTGATAAGCGGGGGGGAACTGAGCAGTTCTTC,TRBV29-1,NA,TRBD2,TRBJ2-1
CASSFGGEDTQYF,TGTGCCAGCAGCTTTGGGGGGGAGGATACGCAGTATTTT,TRBV7-2,NA,TRBD2,TRBJ2-3